The next 20 T cell receptor beta chains were all read from a single sample in a study of regulatory T cells in long-lasting Graves disease. For TCR beta, libraries came from iRepertoire HTBI primers and Arm-PCR of CDR3 regions. TCRdb processed the multiplex PCR reads anew with MiXCR; each CDR3 protein has one entry. This sample has roughly 410,000 distinct CDR3 sequences, with approximately 15% found just once. Time point here: newly diagnosed GD, antithyroid drugs for less than 3 months. PBMC RNA served as the TCR library source. A further study also used this sample, focusing on T cells in Graves' hyperthyroidism and ophthalmopathy.

The starting material was peripheral blood mononuclear cells (PBMCs), obtained at new diagnosis, from a patient treated with antithyroid drugs. The receptor source for this set is a woman aged 40-49 years with Graves disease.

This clonotype was observed many times. The rearrangement uses TRBV7-8 and TRBJ2-3, with 8 positions matching TRBD2. Trimming took 1 base from V and 4 from J; bases not matched to a gene: 10. CDR1 and CDR2 (germline): SGHVS, FQNEAQ. This CDR3 spans 17 amino acids. The chain's CDR3 is CASSLGRAGEEADTQYF. The CDR3 nucleotides are TGTGCCAGCAGCTTAGGCCGAGCGGGAGAGGAGGCAGATACGCAGTATTTT.

The chain carries TRBV19 and TRBJ2-7; 10 nucleotides line up with TRBD1. Germline CDR1 and CDR2: LNHDA and SQIVND (reference sequence). With 5 bases clipped from V and 3 bases from J, the junction kept 10 bases outside the gene matches. The CDR3 has 16 residues. CDR3 loop: CASSVRQGAISYEQYF. In DNA form, the CDR3 reads TGTGCCAGTAGTGTTCGACAGGGGGCAATAAGCTACGAGCAGTACTTC.

In nucleotides, the CDR3 is TGCGCCAGCAGTGAACCGACAGGGGACACCGGGGAGCTGTTTTTT. It is translated as CASSEPTGDTGELFF. V and J are TRBV10-2 and TRBJ2-2, with TRBD1 identical over 8 bases. J was trimmed by 3 bases and V by 3 bases; bases with no gene match: 3. The CDR3 length is 15 residues. CDR1 and CDR2 from the germline V gene are WSHSY and SAAADI.

There are many counts of this clonotype. This chain uses TRBV11-1 with TRBJ2-7, with D possibly matching TRBD2 (5 bases). The V end was cut by 5 bases, the J end by 2 bases, with 16 bases between. The length of the CDR3 is 15 residues. CDR1 is SGHAT and CDR2 is FQDESV in the germline V gene (reference sequence). The CDR3 DNA sequence: TGTGCCAGCAGCCTCGGAGGAGGAGCTGCCTACGAGCAGTACTTC. It translates to CASSLGGGAAYEQYF.

This clonotype was seen ten or more times. The genes are TRBV6-5 and TRBJ2-7, with a weak D call TRBD1 (6 bases). The CDR3 spans 14 residues. V was trimmed by 4 bases and J by 3 bases, leaving 13 bases between them. Germline assignment: CDR1 MNHEY and CDR2 SVGAGI. The CDR3 DNA reads as TGTGCCAGCAGTTCCGGACAGAATGGCTACGAGCAGTACTTC. This encodes CASSSGQNGYEQYF.

This clonotype was seen at least ten times. The chain has TRBV29-1 and TRBJ2-5, with no clear D. This CDR3 has 13 residues. The V end lost 6 bases, the J end lost 3 bases, and 14 bases lay between the germline ends. Germline V gene lookup returns CDR1 SQVTM and CDR2 ANQGSEA. CDR3 nucleotide sequence: TGCAGCGTCGGCCCTCACATAGAAGAGACCCAGTACTTC. Its translation is CSVGPHIEETQYF.

Notes on this clonotype: This could be a read error, since a much larger clone is one nucleotide away. Likely a read error: the CDR3 ends without its conserved phenylalanine or tryptophan. The chain uses TRBV7-2 and TRBJ2-1, with 8 bases that match TRBD2. CDR3 length: 16 amino acids. J was trimmed by 1 base and V by 4 bases; bases with no gene match: 6. Germline V CDR1 and CDR2: SGHTA, FQGNSA. CDR3 protein: CASSSPGLVSYNEQFL. The CDR3 DNA is TGTGCCAGCAGCTCTCCGGGACTAGTTTCCTACAATGAGCAGTTCCTC.

There are many counts of this clonotype. The chain carries TRBV28 and TRBJ2-4; 7 bases agree with TRBD1. The germline gives CDR1 MDHEN, CDR2 SYDVKM. CDR3 size: 15 residues. Germline trimming cut 3 bases from V and 2 bases from J; bases unmatched to any gene: 4. The CDR3 region is CASSFQTGTKNIQYF. CDR3 nucleotide sequence: TGTGCCAGCAGTTTTCAGACAGGGACCAAAAACATTCAGTACTTC. Looking up the rest from reference TRBV28 and TRBJ2-4 gives the full variable domain: DVKVTQSSRYLVKRTGEKVFLECVQDMDHENMFWYRQDPGLGLRLIYFSYDVKMKEKGDIPEGYSVSREKKERFSLILESASTNQTSMYLCASSFQTGTKNIQYFGAGTRLSVL.

The sample holds many counts of this clonotype. This chain uses TRBV12-5 with TRBJ1-1; D is undetermined. Germline V gene sequence: CDR1 LGHNT, CDR2 FRNRAP. CDR3 length: 15 residues. V lost 0 bases to trimming and J lost 0 bases, with 8 bases between them. The CDR3 region has the DNA TGTGCTAGTGGTTTGGTACTTGGAGTGAACACTGAAGCTTTCTTT. As protein: CASGLVLGVNTEAFF.

This clonotype was seen a single time. This chain links TRBV28 with TRBJ2-1, with D possibly matching TRBD2 (7 bases). CDR1 and CDR2 (germline): MDHEN, SYDVKM. The V and J ends lost 3 bases and 10 bases respectively, with 19 bases between them. The CDR3 has 15 amino acids. CDR3 sequence: CASSFTRGGFGEQFF. The CDR3 DNA is TGTGCCAGCAGTTTTACAAGGGGGGGCTTTGGGGAGCAGTTCTTC.

The chain recombines TRBV10-3 with TRBJ2-6; no definite D call. The CDR3 length is 14 residues. Germline-derived CDR1 and CDR2 are ENHRY and SYGVKD. V was trimmed by 10 bases and J by 0 bases, leaving 10 bases between them. The CDR3 sequence is CASLGDSGANVLTF. CDR3 bases: TGTGCCAGCCTAGGAGACTCTGGGGCCAACGTCCTGACTTTC.

The chain is built from TRBV6-1 and TRBJ2-4; unclear D gene. The germline V and J ends were trimmed by 3 bases and 0 bases, with 3 bases remaining between them. The CDR3 contains 13 residues. Germline V gives CDR1 MNHNS, CDR2 SASEGT. The CDR3 region is CASSETAKNIQYF. The CDR3 DNA follows: TGTGCCAGCAGTGAGACAGCCAAAAACATTCAGTACTTC.

This clonotype came up many times. V gene TRBV2 combines with J gene TRBJ2-3; 7 bases are a match to TRBD1. This CDR3 has 13 residues. Germline V gene data show CDR1 as SNHLY and CDR2 as FYNNEI. Trimming at V came to 6 bases and at J to 1 base, leaving 1 base not matched to a gene. The CDR3 here is CASRTGGTDTQYF. In DNA form, the CDR3 reads TGTGCCAGCAGAACAGGGGGCACAGATACGCAGTATTTT.

This clonotype was seen more than once but under ten times. This chain joins TRBV29-1 and TRBJ2-5; no firm D call. V was pared by 5 bases and J by 5 bases, with 12 bases between. The CDR3 has 12 amino acids. Germline lookup yields CDR1 SQVTM and CDR2 ANQGSEA. CDR3 in DNA: TGCAGCGTTTTTGGCACTCGGGAGACCCAGTACTTC. Its translation is CSVFGTRETQYF.

Notes on this clonotype: With a much larger clone just one base away, this may be a read error. The rearrangement links TRBV6-1 to TRBJ2-1; D possibly corresponds to TRBD1 (5 bases). The tail of the sequence fits TRBJ2-5 better, so the J call may be wrong. From germline, CDR1 is MNHNS and CDR2 SASEGT. The CDR3 has 15 amino acids. The CDR3 loop reads CASRGSQGSWKTQYF. DNA of the CDR3: TGTGCCAGCAGAGGCAGTCAGGGAAGTTGGAAGACCCAGTACTTC.

The sample holds many counts of this clonotype. V is TRBV2 and J is TRBJ2-7, with 7 positions matching TRBD2. The ends lost 6 bases at V and 3 bases at J; junction bases unmatched: 26. The CDR3 extends over 20 amino acids. Germline-derived CDR1 and CDR2 are SNHLY and FYNNEI. CDR3 DNA: TGTGCCAGCAGCGATACCGTAGCGGGTGGGCTAAGGCGATTACGCTACGAGCAGTACTTC. Protein: CASSDTVAGGLRRLRYEQYF.

This clonotype was recorded at least ten times. This chain joins TRBV12-3 or TRBV12-4 and TRBJ1-4; 10 nucleotides align to TRBD1. This CDR3 spans 14 amino acids. J gave up 7 bases and V 3 bases, and 2 bases lay outside the gene matches. CDR3 in amino acids: CASSFWTGGEKLFF. As DNA, the CDR3 is TGTGCCAGCAGTTTCTGGACAGGGGGTGAAAAACTGTTTTTT.

A remark on this clonotype: A much larger clone sits a single nucleotide away, making a read error possible. The chain combines TRBV12-5 with TRBJ2-7; D call uncertain. Germline lookup yields CDR1 LGHNT and CDR2 FRNRAP. The CDR3 totals 12 residues. The CDR3 region is CVSGLVQYEQYF. Here the CDR3 DNA reads TGTGTTAGTGGTTTGGTACAATACGAGCAGTACTTC. The complete variable domain, with remaining parts taken from reference TRBV12-5 and TRBJ2-7, reads DARVTQTPRHKVTEMGQEVTMRCQPILGHNTVFWYRQTMMQGLELLAYFRNRAPLDDSGMPKDRFSAEMPDATLATLKIQPSEPRDSAVYFCVSGLVQYEQYFGPGTRLTVT.

Comments on this clonotype: This may come from a read error, since a much larger clone is one base off. This rearrangement joins TRBV5-1 to TRBJ1-1; D is uncertain. Germline values: CDR1 SGHRS, CDR2 YFSETQ. The CDR3 extends over 14 amino acids. Between the trimmed V and J ends, which lost 4 bases and 4 bases, there was a span of 14 bases. In DNA form, the CDR3 reads TGCGCCAGCAGCATTAACCGGGCGGTCACTGAAGCTTTCTTT. Encoded protein: CASSINRAVTEAFF.

This clonotype was found many times. The gene calls are TRBV19 and TRBJ2-5; possibly TRBD1 for D (5 bases). CDR3 length: 16 residues. The ends were cut back, 0 bases at V and 5 bases at J, with 16 bases in the middle. Germline V lookup: CDR1 LNHDA, CDR2 SQIVND (reference sequence). CDR3 in amino acids: CASSIDISTGLETQYF. The CDR3 DNA reads as TGTGCCAGTAGTATAGATATCTCCACAGGTTTGGAGACCCAGTACTTC.